The 9 T cell receptor beta chains given below trace back to one sample, sequenced in a study of T cell repertoires in cytomegalovirus infection (dated by TCRdb to the late 2010s). The sample's treatment or condition label, in plain terms: in vitro stimulation with specific CMV peptide epitopes to enrich CMV-specific T cells. For these receptors, no antigen is known. The sequencing machine was an Illumina HiSeq 1500. TCRdb cleaned the public reads at Q25 with fastp, built clones with MiXCR and kept in-frame beta chains. Identical CDR3 proteins give one entry, which carries the most common genes and DNA. Here the sample has 370,000 or so distinct CDR3 sequences; about 34% occur a single time. Approximately 13% of the sample rests with the top ten. The sample consisted of cultured PBMCs, taken from culture after CMV antigen stimulation. The source is a human donor in good health (CMV status not recorded). Some clones in this sample may be carry-over from other donors' samples.

This clonotype was counted many times. The V gene is TRBV7-2, the J gene TRBJ2-1, with 7 nucleotides matching TRBD2. Germline CDR1 and CDR2: SGHTA and FQGNSA. CDR3 length: 13 amino acids. V trimming: 5 bases; J trimming: 9 bases; junction bases outside the gene matches: 7. CDR3 sequence: CASSRLRLAEQFF. The CDR3 DNA reads TGTGCCAGCAGCCGCCTCCGACTAGCTGAGCAGTTCTTC.

This chain uses TRBV6-1 with TRBJ2-7; 9 bases are a match to TRBD2. V lost 1 base to trimming and J lost 3 bases; unmatched junction nucleotides: 7. CDR3 length: 16 amino acids. Germline V gene data show CDR1 as MNHNS and CDR2 as SASEGT. Here the CDR3 DNA reads TGTGCCAGCAGTGAAGTGTTGCTTAGCGGGAGCTACGAGCAGTACGTC. Translation gives CASSEVLLSGSYEQYV.

This clonotype was seen only a few times. This rearrangement joins TRBV7-2 to TRBJ2-7, with TRBD2 matching 7 bases. Trimming took 0 bases from V and 0 from J; bases not matched to a gene: 11. The CDR3 spans 18 residues. The germline V gene encodes CDR1 SGHTA and CDR2 FQGNSA. CDR3 in amino acids: CASSLALWGAGSSYEQYF. Here the CDR3 DNA reads TGTGCCAGCAGCTTAGCCCTCTGGGGAGCGGGGAGCTCCTACGAGCAGTACTTC.

About this clonotype: One end of the junction fails to match germline, which may point to a read error. The gene calls are TRBV20-1 and TRBJ2-1; the D is unclear. The CDR3 has 16 residues. Germline CDR1 DFQATT, CDR2 SNEGSKA (reference sequence). CDR3 nucleotide sequence: TGCAGGGCTAAGCCAACGGGCCCGGCGTTCTACAATGAGCAGTTCTTC. This translates into CRAKPTGPAFYNEQFF.

For this clonotype: This may come from a read error, since a much larger clone is one base off. The chain carries TRBV7-2 and TRBJ1-4; no firm D call. This CDR3 is built from 12 residues. CDR1 and CDR2 from the germline V gene are SGHTA and FQGNSA. The CDR3 loop reads CASSLGREKLLF. The CDR3 DNA is TGTGCCAGCAGCTTAGGGCGTGAAAAACTGTTGTTT.

The V gene is TRBV19, the J gene TRBJ2-3, with D perhaps matching TRBD1 (6 bases). V was cut by 4 bases and J by 8 bases, with 16 bases left in between. Germline CDR1 and CDR2: LNHDA and SQIVND (reference sequence). The CDR3 is made up of 14 amino acids. CDR3 coding DNA: TGTGCCAGTAGTACGGGACATTCAGGGGCTACGCAGTATTTT. This codes for CASSTGHSGATQYF.

V usage is TRBV5-1 and J usage is TRBJ2-1; 7 bases line up with TRBD2. The J segment lost 8 bases and the V segment lost 4 bases, leaving 9 bases of the junction unmatched. The length of the CDR3 is 14 residues. CDR1 and CDR2 (germline): SGHRS, YFSETQ. The CDR3 sequence is CASSTAGVGDEQFF. The CDR3 DNA sequence: TGCGCCAGCAGCACTGCGGGAGTCGGAGATGAGCAGTTCTTC. Complete variable domain (other parts from reference TRBV5-1 and TRBJ2-1): KAGVTQTPRYLIKTRGQQVTLSCSPISGHRSVSWYQQTPGQGLQFLFEYFSETQRNKGNFPGRFSGRQFSNSRSEMNVSTLELGDSALYLCASSTAGVGDEQFFGPGTRLTVL.

The chain recombines TRBV5-1 with TRBJ2-1; 9 bases map to TRBD2. CDR1 and CDR2 (germline): SGHRS, YFSETQ. Germline trimming cut 0 bases from V and 5 bases from J; bases unmatched to any gene: 3. The CDR3 has 15 residues. The CDR3 DNA follows: TGCGCCAGCAGCTTGGTTGTAGCGGGAGACAATGAGCAGTTCTTC. It yields the protein CASSLVVAGDNEQFF.

This clonotype was seen a handful of times. The J gene is TRBJ2-1, the V gene TRBV5-4; 9 nucleotides match TRBD2. This CDR3 has 15 residues. Germline loops: CDR1 SGHNT, CDR2 YYREEE (reference sequence). The J segment lost 11 bases and the V segment lost 0 bases, leaving 9 bases of the junction unmatched. The CDR3 coding sequence is TGTGCCAGCAGCTTGGAAGGTAGCGGGAGTAATCAGCAGTTCTTC. Its translation is CASSLEGSGSNQQFF.